These T cell receptor beta chains were read from a single sample in a study of blood T cell repertoires in COVID-19. Only in-frame clones appear in the TCRdb table, and some are missing; sequencing was by immunoSEQ multiplex PCR. The sample holds hundreds of thousands of clones, 87% seen once. Source material: peripheral blood. These receptors all come from a woman in her forties or fifties who had recovered from COVID-19. The conserved cysteine and the conserved F or W are not part of the CDR3 here.

j_call: TRBJ1-5
cdr3_length: 12
v_call: TRBV6-5
cdr3_aa: ASSRDSVNQPQH

j_call: TRBJ1-2
cdr3_length: 12
v_call: TRBV7-3
cdr3_aa: ASSLGTGSYGYT

j_call: TRBJ1-5
cdr3_length: 13
v_call: TRBV11-3
cdr3_aa: ASSWTGLSNQPQH

j_call: TRBJ1-2
cdr3_length: 12
v_call: TRBV29-1
cdr3_aa: SVLDSDRIYGYT

j_call: TRBJ2-1
cdr3_length: 12
v_call: TRBV3-1/TRBV3-2
cdr3_aa: ASSHLAGANEQF

j_call: TRBJ2-5
cdr3_length: 15
v_call: TRBV5-1
cdr3_aa: ASSLGLAGAVLETQY

j_call: TRBJ2-4
cdr3_length: 10
v_call: TRBV30
cdr3_aa: AWSPTENIQY

j_call: TRBJ2-5
cdr3_length: 11
v_call: TRBV6-5
cdr3_aa: ASSRDSQETQY

j_call: TRBJ2-3
cdr3_length: 13
v_call: TRBV19
cdr3_aa: ASSIRSRETDTQY

j_call: TRBJ2-1
cdr3_length: 10
v_call: TRBV6-6
cdr3_aa: ASTNREFEQF

j_call: TRBJ2-7
cdr3_length: 13
v_call: TRBV7-2
cdr3_aa: ASSWTGGYSYEQY

j_call: TRBJ2-2
cdr3_length: 12
v_call: TRBV5-5
cdr3_aa: ASSRTGGTGELF

j_call: TRBJ1-5
cdr3_length: 9
v_call: TRBV6-6
cdr3_aa: ASRGGIAQH

j_call: TRBJ1-1
cdr3_length: 12
v_call: TRBV11-2
cdr3_aa: ASSLRRVRTEAF

j_call: TRBJ2-7
cdr3_length: 13
v_call: TRBV14
cdr3_aa: ASSPRGRAFNEQY

j_call: TRBJ2-5
cdr3_length: 11
v_call: TRBV18
cdr3_aa: ASSPDRLETQY

j_call: TRBJ2-7
cdr3_length: 13
v_call: TRBV3-1/TRBV3-2
cdr3_aa: ASSQEGRQGGEQY

j_call: TRBJ2-3
cdr3_length: 13
v_call: TRBV7-3
cdr3_aa: ASSRGLAGADTQY

j_call: TRBJ1-2
cdr3_length: 10
v_call: TRBV6-2/TRBV6-3
cdr3_aa: ASSYYGGGYT

j_call: TRBJ2-1
cdr3_length: 14
v_call: TRBV6-2/TRBV6-3
cdr3_aa: ASSRPAGGPYNEQF

j_call: TRBJ1-6
cdr3_length: 11
v_call: TRBV9
cdr3_aa: ASGDGGNSPLH

j_call: TRBJ2-7
cdr3_length: 12
v_call: TRBV28
cdr3_aa: ASFGTTSSYEQY

j_call: TRBJ1-2
cdr3_length: 15
v_call: TRBV7-2
cdr3_aa: ASSITGGTLSNYGYT

j_call: TRBJ1-4
cdr3_length: 9
v_call: TRBV21-1
cdr3_aa: ASSNGAKLF

j_call: TRBJ1-1
cdr3_length: 12
v_call: TRBV7-9
cdr3_aa: ASTPGGVDTEAF

j_call: TRBJ1-2
cdr3_length: 13
v_call: TRBV7-9
cdr3_aa: ASGSYRGGVAGYT

j_call: TRBJ2-1
cdr3_length: 10
v_call: TRBV3-1/TRBV3-2
cdr3_aa: ASSGDRDEQF

j_call: TRBJ2-1
cdr3_length: 14
v_call: TRBV5-1
cdr3_aa: ASSLVGSGLYKEQF

j_call: TRBJ1-5
cdr3_length: 13
v_call: TRBV2
cdr3_aa: ASSEGQGVRQPQH

j_call: TRBJ2-7
cdr3_length: 11
v_call: TRBV7-2
cdr3_aa: ASRSPSSYEQY

j_call: TRBJ2-5
cdr3_length: 13
v_call: TRBV6-5
cdr3_aa: ASSYLAGAGETQY

j_call: TRBJ1-4
cdr3_length: 11
v_call: TRBV10-1
cdr3_aa: AGWEGTGEKLF

j_call: TRBJ1-5
cdr3_length: 12
v_call: TRBV10-2
cdr3_aa: ATRQGRFDQPQH

j_call: TRBJ2-2
cdr3_length: 16
v_call: TRBV5-4
cdr3_aa: ASSPGLAGGANTGELF

j_call: TRBJ2-7
cdr3_length: 12
v_call: TRBV5-1
cdr3_aa: ASSEGLAGVEQY

j_call: TRBJ1-6
cdr3_length: 15
v_call: TRBV28
cdr3_aa: ASSLTRWANDNSPLH

j_call: TRBJ1-1
cdr3_length: 12
v_call: TRBV29-1
cdr3_aa: SVETIVMNTEAF

j_call: TRBJ2-7
cdr3_length: 11
v_call: TRBV28
cdr3_aa: ASNLGTAYEQY